The 16 T cell receptor beta chains in this list originate from one sample, sequenced in a study of cytomegalovirus exposure and HLA in healthy donors. The PCR was carried out with 60 Vbeta primers and 13 Jbeta primers. The data were produced by immunoSEQ multiplex PCR, yet TCRdb's version contains in-frame clones alone and is incomplete. The sample has 150,000 to 200,000 clones, 82% seen once. Sequencing was done on a sample of PBMCs. These receptors were taken from a woman younger than 35 in good health and CMV-seronegative.

The chain recombines TRBV5-1 with TRBJ2-7; 9 bases line up with TRBD1. The CDR3 runs 13 residues. Germline CDR1 SGHRS, CDR2 YFSETQ. V lost 4 bases and J lost 5; bases outside the gene matches: 4. The CDR3 spells CASSPGQGDEQYF. The CDR3 DNA follows: TGCGCCAGCAGCCCGGGACAGGGTGACGAGCAGTACTTC.

The chain joins TRBV6-5 to TRBJ2-5, with 9 bases that match TRBD1. The tail of the sequence fits TRBJ2-7 better, so the J call may be wrong. Looked up from germline, CDR1 is MNHEY and CDR2 is SVGAGI. CDR3 length: 14 residues. The CDR3 region is CASRVSGQGYEQYF. The CDR3 bases are TGTGCCAGCAGAGTATCGGGACAGGGCTACGAGCAGTACTTC.

A single count supports this clone. The CDR3 protein is CASSFTGNEQFF. The DNA of the CDR3 is TGTGCCAGCAGCTTCACGGGGAATGAGCAGTTCTTC. This chain uses TRBV7-2 with TRBJ2-1; TRBD2 is a possible D gene (5 bases). CDR1 is SGHTA and CDR2 is FQGNSA in the germline V gene. The length of the CDR3 is 12 residues. V dropped 3 bases and J dropped 7 bases, with 7 bases sitting between them.

The rearrangement links TRBV5-8 to TRBJ2-3; D remains ambiguous. The CDR3 is 14 residues long. Looked up from germline, CDR1 is SGHTS and CDR2 is YDEGEE. V lost 1 base, J lost 1 base, and 7 bases lay in between. CDR3 amino acids: CASSLKLGTDTQYF. In DNA form, the CDR3 reads TGTGCCAGCAGCTTGAAGCTGGGCACAGATACGCAGTATTTT.

V is TRBV9 and J is TRBJ1-4, with TRBD1 identical over 10 bases. Losses at the gene ends were 3 bases for V and 7 bases for J; bases not matched to a gene: 3. The germline V gene encodes CDR1 SGDLS and CDR2 YYNGEE. The CDR3 has 14 amino acids. CDR3 DNA sequence: TGTGCCAGCAGCGAAGGACAGGGGGGTGAAAAACTGTTTTTT. Protein sequence: CASSEGQGGEKLFF.

V gene TRBV6-5 combines with J gene TRBJ2-1; D might be TRBD2 (5 bases). The germline V gene encodes CDR1 MNHEY and CDR2 SVGAGI. Trimming took off 0 bases at V and 4 bases at J, with 13 bases between the two ends. This CDR3 has 16 amino acids. CDR3 sequence: CASSYSIGVAYNEQFF. Here the CDR3 DNA reads TGTGCCAGCAGTTACTCAATCGGGGTAGCATACAATGAGCAGTTCTTC.

The J gene is TRBJ2-5, the V gene TRBV5-4; the D is unclear. V lost 0 bases, J lost 0 bases, and 9 bases lay in between. Looked up from germline, CDR1 is SGHNT and CDR2 is YYREEE (reference sequence). This CDR3 contains 15 residues. The CDR3 DNA sequence: TGTGCCAGCAGCTTGGACGCCAGTGACCAAGAGACCCAGTACTTC. Amino acid sequence: CASSLDASDQETQYF.

The chain combines TRBV7-2 with TRBJ2-1; a weak D match, TRBD2 (6 bases). With 7 bases removed from V and 8 bases from J, the gap between germline ends came to 15 bases. CDR3 length equals 13 residues. Germline CDR1 and CDR2: SGHTA and FQGNSA. CDR3 in DNA: TGTGCCAGCAACAAAGCGGGTCCTGATGAGCAGTTCTTC. It encodes CASNKAGPDEQFF.

This clone has a single count. This rearrangement joins TRBV6-5 to TRBJ2-1; weak D call: TRBD2 (7 bases). The CDR3 contains 14 residues. Germline loops: CDR1 MNHEY, CDR2 SVGAGI. Trimming shortened V by 3 bases and J by 9 bases, and 15 bases separated the two germline ends. The CDR3 nucleotides are TGTGCCAGCAGTTATGGGGGGGCCTATGGTGAGCAGTTCTTC. This gives the protein CASSYGGAYGEQFF.

This chain joins TRBV19 and TRBJ1-4; 10 bases line up with TRBD1. CDR1 and CDR2 from the germline V gene are LNHDA and SQIVND (reference sequence). The CDR3 extends over 14 amino acids. V was clipped by 3 bases and J by 8 bases; unmatched bases: 3. This CDR3 reads CASSMGQGLEKLFF. DNA of the CDR3: TGTGCCAGTAGTATGGGACAGGGGTTGGAAAAACTGTTTTTT.

J is TRBJ2-6 and V is TRBV5-7, with TRBD1 matching over 7 bases. TRBV5-7 is an ORF, and what it does is uncertain. The J segment lost 2 bases and the V segment lost 0 bases, leaving 5 bases of the junction unmatched. This CDR3 region has 17 residues. The CDR3 protein is CASSLGDRRPGANVLTF. The CDR3 DNA is TGTGCCAGCAGCTTGGGGGACAGACGACCTGGGGCCAACGTCCTGACTTTC.

A few counts support this clone. The J gene is TRBJ2-7, the V gene TRBV6-1; no definite D call. There are 11 residues in the CDR3. Germline lookup yields CDR1 MNHNS and CDR2 SASEGT. Between the trimmed V and J ends, which lost 4 bases and 5 bases, there was a span of 6 bases. The CDR3 protein is CASSAGHEQYF. For the CDR3, the DNA is TGTGCCAGCAGTGCAGGTCACGAGCAGTACTTC.

The genes are TRBV6-1 and TRBJ1-1, with no clear D. The germline V gene has CDR1 MNHNS and CDR2 SASEGT. The CDR3 has 15 residues. V was trimmed by 1 base and J by 6 bases, leaving 15 bases between them. This CDR3 reads CASSEVDLLPSEAFF. The CDR3 DNA reads TGTGCCAGCAGTGAAGTTGATTTACTGCCGTCTGAAGCTTTCTTT.

At least ten counts were recorded for this clone. This chain links TRBV19 with TRBJ2-7; 7 bases align to TRBD2. Unmatched junction bases numbered 10, after V lost 3 bases and J lost 5 bases. The CDR3 runs to 15 residues. The germline gives CDR1 LNHDA, CDR2 SQIVND (reference sequence). CDR3 amino acids: CASSMGTGGPNEQYF. In DNA, the CDR3 is TGTGCCAGTAGTATGGGAACGGGAGGCCCTAACGAGCAGTACTTC.

As to this clone: Compared with germline, one end of the junction differs, possibly owing to a read error. In the same sample, other DNA sequences code for this CDR3. The chain links TRBV9 to TRBJ2-3; 9 positions match TRBD1. The CDR3 spans 15 residues. Germline V gene lookup returns CDR1 SGDLS and CDR2 YYNGEE. This CDR3 is CASSEQGAATDTQYF. The CDR3 bases are TGTGCCAGCAGCGAACAGGGGGCAGCGACAGATACGCAGTACTTT.

This sequence joins TRBV7-8 and TRBJ1-5; D perhaps matches TRBD1 (5 bases). The germline V gene has CDR1 SGHVS and CDR2 FQNEAQ. CDR3 length: 16 amino acids. The germline V and J ends were trimmed by 3 bases and 1 base, with 13 bases remaining between them. The CDR3 is CASSFAQGASNQPQHF. The CDR3 DNA reads TGTGCCAGCAGCTTTGCTCAGGGTGCCAGCAATCAGCCCCAGCATTTT.